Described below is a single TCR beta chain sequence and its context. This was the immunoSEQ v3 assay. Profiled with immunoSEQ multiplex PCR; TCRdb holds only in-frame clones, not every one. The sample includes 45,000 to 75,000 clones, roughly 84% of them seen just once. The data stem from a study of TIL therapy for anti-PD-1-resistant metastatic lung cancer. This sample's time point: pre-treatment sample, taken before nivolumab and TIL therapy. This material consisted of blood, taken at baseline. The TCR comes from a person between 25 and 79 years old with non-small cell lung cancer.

The DNA for the CDR3 is TGTGCCAGCAGCCAAGAAGGGTACGAGCAGTACTTC. Encoded protein: CASSQEGYEQYF. The rearrangement links TRBV3-1 (or the pseudogene TRBV3-2) to TRBJ2-7; D gene uncertain. The CDR3 totals 12 residues. The germline CDR1 and CDR2 sequences are LGHDT and YNNKEL (reference sequence). The ends were cut back, 0 bases at V and 4 bases at J, with 4 bases in the middle.